The T cell receptor beta chain under discussion was sequenced for a study of blood T cell repertoires in COVID-19. The wider study: From T cells, B-cell-depleted T cells, or PBMCs came the material, which was cDNA or gDNA.

Profiled with immunoSEQ multiplex PCR; TCRdb holds only in-frame clones, not every one. The sample contains about 160,000 clones, approximately 82% of which appear only once. CDR1 is KGHSH, CDR2 LQKENI, per germline. The V end was cut by 2 bases, the J end by 2 bases, with 6 bases between. This CDR3 region has 13 residues. The V and J genes are TRBV18 and TRBJ1-2, with D unresolved. This TCR was sampled from a woman of 80 years or more with acute or convalescent COVID-19. Sequenced sample: peripheral blood. The CDR3 DNA follows: TGTGCCAGCTCACCAGAGCTAAACTATGGCTACACCTTC. Protein product: CASSPELNYGYTF.